This T cell receptor (beta chain) was identified in a study of early T cells in non-severe SARS-CoV-2 infection. Study context: The chains were unpaired, and the sequenced material was bulk RNA from unsorted whole blood.

Comments on this clonotype: Antigen: not known.

With V trimmed by 5 bases and J by 6 bases, 9 bases remained unmatched. Germline V gene data show CDR1 as SGHVS and CDR2 as FNYEAQ. This CDR3 region has 15 residues. Study-wide results and caveats: Reliance on VDJdb matching favored anti-spike CD8 responses; private and CD4 specificities were missed.

The protocol attached unique molecular identifiers to individual cDNA molecules. TCRdb re-called the 5' RACE reads through MiXCR, storing one row per CDR3 protein. Among about 63,000 distinct CDR3 sequences listed, 13% were seen once. The origin of this receptor is an adult who was a healthcare worker with PCR-confirmed SARS-CoV-2 infection or an uninfected control (not recorded which). The genes are TRBV7-6 and TRBJ2-1, with 8 bases identical to TRBD2. The specimen was whole blood. This CDR3 reads CASSVGGAIGNEQFF. Here the CDR3 DNA reads TGTGCCAGCAGCGTCGGGGGGGCTATCGGCAATGAGCAGTTCTTC.